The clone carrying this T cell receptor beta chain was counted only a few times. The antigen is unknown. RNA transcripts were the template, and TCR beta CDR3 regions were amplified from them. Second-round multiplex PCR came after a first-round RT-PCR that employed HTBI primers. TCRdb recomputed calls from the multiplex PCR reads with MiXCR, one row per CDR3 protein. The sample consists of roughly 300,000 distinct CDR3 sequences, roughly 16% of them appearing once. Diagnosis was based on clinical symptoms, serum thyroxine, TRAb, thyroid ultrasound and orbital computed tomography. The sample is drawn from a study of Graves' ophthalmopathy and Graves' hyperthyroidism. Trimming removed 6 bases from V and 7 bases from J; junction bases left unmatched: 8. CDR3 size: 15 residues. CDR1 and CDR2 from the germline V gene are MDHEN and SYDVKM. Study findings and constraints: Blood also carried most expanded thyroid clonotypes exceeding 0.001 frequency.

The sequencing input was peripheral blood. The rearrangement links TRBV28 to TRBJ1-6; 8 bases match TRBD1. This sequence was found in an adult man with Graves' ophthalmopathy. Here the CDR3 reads CASSSGDRMNSPLHF. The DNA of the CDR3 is TGTGCCAGCAGCTCCGGGGACAGGATGAATTCACCCCTCCACTTT.